This entry lists 11 T cell receptor beta chains sequenced from one sample in a study of radiotherapy plus CTLA-4 blockade in lung cancer. Using immunoSEQ multiplex PCR, the repertoire was profiled, and TCRdb retains in-frame clones only, with some absent. The table has approximately 40,000 clones, about 74% seen once. This sample comprised peripheral blood, obtained from a patient treated with radiotherapy plus ipilimumab. These receptors were collected from a human donor with non-small cell lung cancer whose response to radiotherapy plus ipilimumab could not be evaluated.

The V gene is TRBV5-4, the J gene TRBJ2-1, with 10 positions matching TRBD2. J was trimmed by 8 bases and V by 4 bases; bases with no gene match: 21. The germline V gene has CDR1 SGHNT and CDR2 YYREEE (reference sequence). The CDR3 is 19 residues long. CDR3 sequence (DNA): TGTGCCAGCAGCCCAGTACCCCTCGAGAAAGCGGGAGGGAGGGATGAGCAGTTCTTC. Amino acids: CASSPVPLEKAGGRDEQFF.

This clone was seen a handful of times. The rearrangement links TRBV9 to TRBJ2-5; D is unresolved. The CDR3 consists of 13 residues. The V gene's germline CDR1 is SGDLS and CDR2 YYNGEE. The V end was cut by 5 bases, the J end by 5 bases, with 13 bases between. CDR3 loop: CASSSGLYETQYF. CDR3 DNA sequence: TGTGCCAGCAGTTCCGGGTTGTACGAGACCCAGTACTTC.

The J gene is TRBJ1-3, the V gene TRBV18, with 8 bases matching TRBD1. The CDR3 is 17 amino acids. After removal of 3 bases from V and 2 bases from J, the junction contained 9 bases not matched to a gene. The germline gives CDR1 KGHSH, CDR2 LQKENI. The CDR3 nucleotides are TGTGCCAGCTCACCTTACCTCGGACAGGGTACTGGAAACACCATATATTTT. This encodes CASSPYLGQGTGNTIYF.

The chain couples TRBV7-8 to TRBJ2-7; possible D gene TRBD1, 6 bases. Germline V lookup: CDR1 SGHVS, CDR2 FQNEAQ. The CDR3 is made up of 14 amino acids. Trimming removed 6 bases from V and 2 bases from J, with 14 bases in between. Written as DNA, the CDR3 is TGTGCCAGCAGGCCTGAGACAGGAGCCTACGAGCAGTACTTC. Translated: CASRPETGAYEQYF.

V is TRBV19 and J is TRBJ2-5; 10 bases map to TRBD2. V shed 3 bases, J shed 3 bases, and the junction held 7 bases outside the gene matches. This CDR3 is 16 amino acids long. Germline CDR1 is LNHDA and CDR2 is SQIVND (reference sequence). The DNA for the CDR3 is TGTGCCAGTAGTATTAGACTAGCGGGCCTAGAAGAGACCCAGTACTTC. Its translation is CASSIRLAGLEETQYF.

The chain uses TRBV19 and TRBJ2-3; a possible D gene is TRBD2 (6 bases). V shed 6 bases and J shed 3 bases, with 16 bases lying between them. The germline V gene has CDR1 LNHDA and CDR2 SQIVND (reference sequence). The CDR3 runs 15 residues. The CDR3 DNA follows: TGTGCCAGTAGGGACCCGGGGGTGGGGACAGATACGCAGTATTTT. Translated: CASRDPGVGTDTQYF.

This chain links TRBV5-1 with TRBJ1-2, with TRBD1 matching over 11 bases. CDR3 length: 15 amino acids. Germline CDR1 and CDR2: SGHRS and YFSETQ. Trimming took 3 bases from V and 4 from J; bases not matched to a gene: 5. CDR3 in DNA: TGCGCCAGCAGCTGGGGGACAGGGGGTAGCTATGGCTACACCTTC. This sequence encodes CASSWGTGGSYGYTF.

The chain couples TRBV19 to TRBJ2-2; 8 nucleotides match TRBD1. J lost 4 bases, V lost 7 bases, and 11 bases had no gene match. The CDR3 consists of 16 residues. From germline, CDR1 is LNHDA and CDR2 SQIVND (reference sequence). The CDR3 loop is CASTSRDRRITGELFF. The CDR3 nucleotides are TGTGCCAGTACCTCAAGGGACAGGAGAATCACCGGGGAGCTGTTTTTT.

This clone rates as medium-sized. The genes are TRBV19 and TRBJ1-3; 7 bases map to TRBD1. The CDR3 contains 13 residues. CDR1 and CDR2 (germline): LNHDA, SQIVND (reference sequence). The junction had 0 bases not matched to a gene; V was cut back by 5 bases and J by 2 bases. The CDR3 protein is CASSGTAGNTIYF. DNA for the CDR3: TGTGCCAGTAGTGGGACAGCTGGAAACACCATATATTTT.

This clone occurred a few times. The CDR3 here is CSARTGEDYTF. The CDR3 region has the DNA TGCAGTGCCCGGACAGGGGAGGACTACACCTTC. The chain has TRBV20-1 and TRBJ1-2; TRBD1 matches 9 bases. This CDR3 is built from 11 residues. Germline trimming cut 6 bases from V and 10 bases from J; bases unmatched to any gene: 6. CDR1 is DFQATT, CDR2 SNEGSKA, per germline (reference sequence).

This clone was counted a single time. The chain recombines TRBV6-6 with TRBJ2-5; 7 bases agree with TRBD2. Germline values: CDR1 MNHNY, CDR2 SVGAGI (reference sequence). The CDR3 sequence is 15 residues long. Unmatched junction bases numbered 9, after V lost 5 bases and J lost 3 bases. CDR3 nucleotide sequence: TGTGCCAGCAGTACCCTACGCGGGAGCAAAGAGACCCAGTACTTC. Translation gives CASSTLRGSKETQYF.